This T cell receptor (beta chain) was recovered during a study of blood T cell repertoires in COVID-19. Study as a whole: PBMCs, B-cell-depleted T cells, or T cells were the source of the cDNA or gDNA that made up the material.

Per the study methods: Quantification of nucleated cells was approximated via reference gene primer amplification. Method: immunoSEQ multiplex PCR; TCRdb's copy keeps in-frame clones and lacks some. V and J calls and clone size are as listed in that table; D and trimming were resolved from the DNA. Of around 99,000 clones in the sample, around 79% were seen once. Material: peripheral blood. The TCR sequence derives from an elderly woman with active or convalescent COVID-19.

The CDR3 DNA reads TGTGCCACCGGGACTAGCGGGATGGTCGGGGAGCTGTTTTTT. This codes for CATGTSGMVGELFF. This sequence joins TRBV19 and TRBJ2-2; TRBD2 aligns across 13 bases. CDR3 size: 14 residues. Trimming removed 10 bases from V and 7 bases from J; junction bases left unmatched: 6. The germline V gene encodes CDR1 LNHDA and CDR2 SQIVND (reference sequence). Complete variable domain (other parts from reference TRBV19 and TRBJ2-2): DGGITQSPKYLFRKEGQNVTLSCEQNLNHDAMYWYRQDPGQGLRLIYYSQIVNDFQKGDIAEGYSVSREKKESFPLTVTSAQKNPTAFYLCATGTSGMVGELFFGEGSRLTVL.